This T cell receptor beta chain was retrieved from a study of TIL therapy for anti-PD-1-resistant metastatic lung cancer. About the study: Patients had a median age of approximately 50 years (range roughly 38-85). Study conclusions and caveats: TIL cultures after expansion showed higher clonality and lower diversity than baseline tumor (median approximately 6% vs 31%). Patients were highly selected, enriched for treatment-naive, never-smoker and oncogene-addicted cases.

This clone showed up just a few times. The antigen is undetermined. One end of the junction does not line up with germline, which may come from a read error. The CDR3 totals 17 residues. Germline assignment: CDR1 SGHTA and CDR2 FQGNSA. The libraries were made with immunoSEQ v3. The repertoire was sequenced with immunoSEQ multiplex PCR; TCRdb's copy has only in-frame clones and lacks some. The top ten clones hold 15% to 20% of a sample with more than 20,000 clones, approximately 63% of them seen once. Stated time point: pre-treatment sample, taken before nivolumab and TIL therapy. Tumor tissue came from excised metastases, mostly pleural nodules or supraclavicular lymph nodes.

This specimen was tumor tissue, taken at baseline. The chain has TRBV7-2 and TRBJ2-2; 11 nucleotides line up with TRBD2. The clonotype originates from a woman aged 25-85 years with non-small cell lung cancer. The CDR3 DNA sequence: TGTGCCAGCAGTCGGGTCCCTACTAGCGGGAGTACCGGAGAGCTGTTTTTT. Translated, it gives CASSRVPTSGSTGELFF.